Below, 6 T cell receptor beta chains from the same sample are listed, as sequenced in a study of cytomegalovirus exposure and HLA in healthy donors. The PCR contained 60 Vbeta and 13 Jbeta primers. Sequencing was performed with immunoSEQ multiplex PCR; in TCRdb, only in-frame clones are kept and a portion is missing. Its listing shows 100,000 to 150,000 clones. The sequenced sample consisted of PBMCs. The receptors shown here come from a man younger than 30 in good health and CMV-seronegative.

The chain employs TRBV5-6 and TRBJ1-2, with a tentative D call TRBD1 (6 bases). This CDR3 has 14 residues. V was cut by 2 bases and J by 2 bases, with 10 bases left in between. Germline-derived CDR1 and CDR2 are SGHDT and YYEEEE. Here the CDR3 DNA reads TGTGCCAGCAGCTTACCCGGACAGAACTATGGCTACACCTTC. As protein: CASSLPGQNYGYTF.

The chain employs TRBV2 and TRBJ2-1; TRBD2 matches at 11 bases. The CDR3 length is 14 residues. With 6 bases clipped from V and 4 bases from J, the junction kept 2 bases outside the gene matches. Germline V CDR1 and CDR2: SNHLY, FYNNEI. CDR3 in amino acids: CASRGLAEYNEQFF. CDR3 coding DNA: TGTGCCAGCAGGGGACTAGCGGAGTACAATGAGCAGTTCTTC.

Of note for this clone: Relative to the germline gene, one junction end is altered; a read error may explain this. The chain joins TRBV7-9 to TRBJ1-4; no definite D call. CDR1 and CDR2 (germline): SEHNR, FQNEAQ (reference sequence). The CDR3 covers 15 residues. In nucleotides, the CDR3 is TGTGCCAGCAGCTCCCCACGAGAGTTTAATGAAAAACTGTCTTTT. Translating gives CASSSPREFNEKLSF.

This sequence joins TRBV25-1 and TRBJ1-4; 11 bases line up with TRBD1. V dropped 8 bases and J dropped 10; count of bases not matched to a gene: 9. The CDR3 is made up of 14 amino acids. The germline V gene encodes CDR1 MGHDK and CDR2 SYGVNS. CDR3 nucleotides: TGTGCCAGCTCTAATCGGGACAGGGGGGTAAAACTGTTTTTT. This encodes CASSNRDRGVKLFF.

The chain employs TRBV4-1 and TRBJ2-1, with 9 bases lining up with TRBD2. The CDR3 runs to 12 residues. The germline V gene has CDR1 MGHRA and CDR2 YSYEKL. V lost 8 bases and J lost 8; bases outside the gene matches: 4. The CDR3 DNA is TGCGCCAGCGGGACTAGCACCGATGAGCAGTTCTTC. Its protein is CASGTSTDEQFF.

The V and J genes are TRBV30 and TRBJ2-5, with D hard to call. The better agreement between TRBJ2-7 and the DNA end casts doubt on the J call. The CDR3 covers 11 residues. The germline gives CDR1 GTSNPN, CDR2 SVGIG (reference sequence). For the CDR3, the DNA is TGTGCCTGGAGTGGCCTTTACGAGCAGTACTTC. This gives the protein CAWSGLYEQYF.